A single sample is the source of the 18 T cell receptor beta chains below, sequenced in a study of OX40 agonist ivuxolimab in advanced cancers. Clones were read by immunoSEQ multiplex PCR, and TCRdb kept only the in-frame ones, dropping some. The sample lists around 62,000 clones, about 79% seen once, with roughly 2.4% in the top ten. The source was CD4+ or CD8+ T cells sorted from blood, collected in a trial of the OX40 agonist ivuxolimab. The receptors were gathered from an adult with an advanced solid tumor such as melanoma, head and neck, liver or kidney cancer.

With regard to this clone: Its ends do not fully match the called genes, so a read error is possible. The gene calls are TRBV7-2 and TRBJ1-5; 12 bases fit TRBD1. CDR1 SGHTA and CDR2 FQGNSA come from the germline V gene. The CDR3 runs 16 residues. Written as DNA, the CDR3 is TGTGTCAGCAGCGGCTGGGACAGGGGGCCTGGACAGCCCCAGCATTTT. Its protein is CVSSGWDRGPGQPQHF.

The chain uses TRBV19 and TRBJ1-2; D is possibly TRBD1 (5 bases). This CDR3 has 12 residues. Trimming pared 8 bases from V and 4 bases from J, leaving 11 bases between. From germline, CDR1 is LNHDA and CDR2 SQIVND (reference sequence). CDR3 residues: CASSPGAYGYTF. The CDR3 nucleotides are TGTGCCAGTTCACCCGGGGCCTATGGCTACACCTTC.

The chain carries TRBV5-8 and TRBJ1-1; TRBD1 might be the D (6 bases). The CDR3 runs 15 residues. Trimming shortened V by 0 bases and J by 5 bases, and 14 bases separated the two germline ends. Per the germline V gene, CDR1 is SGHTS and CDR2 is YDEGEE. This CDR3 reads CASSLGARGKTEAFF. The CDR3 nucleotides read TGTGCCAGCAGCTTGGGTGCCAGGGGAAAGACTGAAGCTTTCTTT. The full variable domain, completed using reference TRBV5-8 and TRBJ1-1, is EAGVTQSPTHLIKTRGQQATLRCSPISGHTSVYWYQQALGLGLQFLLWYDEGEERNRGNFPPRFSGRQFPNYSSELNVNALELEDSALYLCASSLGARGKTEAFFGQGTRLTVV.

This sequence joins TRBV6-1 and TRBJ1-6; D is undetermined. V lost 7 bases, J lost 9 bases, and 16 bases lay in between. Germline CDR1 MNHNS, CDR2 SASEGT. CDR3 length equals 14 residues. CDR3 nucleotides: TGTGCCAGCACTCAACGAGATACGGTTTCACCCCTCCACTTT. This sequence encodes CASTQRDTVSPLHF.

The gene calls are TRBV2 and TRBJ1-1; D remains ambiguous. Germline-derived CDR1 and CDR2 are SNHLY and FYNNEI. The CDR3 sequence is 13 residues long. V was trimmed by 1 base and J by 4 bases, leaving 7 bases between them. The DNA for the CDR3 is TGTGCCAGCAGTGAAGGAGGAAGCACTGAAGCTTTCTTT. Amino acid sequence: CASSEGGSTEAFF.

This clone was detected a few times. The chain has TRBV6-1 and TRBJ1-2; D is unclear. This CDR3 region has 13 residues. Germline loops: CDR1 MNHNS, CDR2 SASEGT. Between the trimmed V and J ends, which lost 8 bases and 0 bases, there was a span of 10 bases. CDR3 bases: TGTGCCAGCCTCCAGGACTCTAACTATGGCTACACCTTC. As protein: CASLQDSNYGYTF.

The chain carries TRBV5-8 and TRBJ2-7; perhaps TRBD1 as D (5 bases). Trimming took off 3 bases at V and 3 bases at J, with 13 bases between the two ends. The CDR3 spans 14 residues. Germline loops: CDR1 SGHTS, CDR2 YDEGEE. CDR3 nucleotides: TGTGCCAGCAGCTACCGACAGAAGGACTACGAGCAGTACTTC. Translation gives CASSYRQKDYEQYF.

The V gene is TRBV6-1, the J gene TRBJ2-5, with TRBD1 matching 8 bases. The germline gives CDR1 MNHNS, CDR2 SASEGT. This CDR3 contains 17 residues. The ends lost 0 bases at V and 5 bases at J; junction bases unmatched: 11. CDR3 in amino acids: CASSEAAGQGAGETQYF. As DNA, the CDR3 is TGTGCCAGCAGTGAAGCAGCGGGCCAGGGGGCGGGTGAGACCCAGTACTTC.

V and J are TRBV9 and TRBJ2-1; 11 bases line up with TRBD1. This CDR3 has 15 amino acids. Germline loops: CDR1 SGDLS, CDR2 YYNGEE. Trimming cost V 2 bases and J 6 bases; bases outside gene matches: 4. CDR3 protein: CASSVRDRGGNEQFF. CDR3 sequence (DNA): TGTGCCAGCAGCGTCCGGGACAGGGGGGGCAATGAGCAGTTCTTC.

This sequence joins TRBV7-6 and TRBJ2-6; 16 bases map to TRBD2. Germline values: CDR1 SGHVS, CDR2 FNYEAQ. With V trimmed by 3 bases and J by 4 bases, 12 bases remained unmatched. The CDR3 runs 21 residues. The CDR3 nucleotides are TGTGCCAGCAGCTTGGGGACTAGCGGGGGGGCCCTGCTTTCAGGGGCCAACGTCCTGACTTTC. As protein: CASSLGTSGGALLSGANVLTF. Full variable domain (rest looked up from reference TRBV7-6 and TRBJ2-6): GAGVSQSPRYKVTKRGQDVALRCDPISGHVSLYWYRQALGQGPEFLTYFNYEAQQDKSGLPNDRFSAERPEGSISTLTIQRTEQRDSAMYRCASSLGTSGGALLSGANVLTFGAGSRLTVL.

The V gene is TRBV5-7, the J gene TRBJ2-7; TRBD1 might be the D (5 bases). TRBV5-7 is annotated as an ORF whose role is uncertain. The CDR3 runs to 14 residues. Trimming removed 2 bases at V and 7 bases at J, with 16 bases between. The CDR3 nucleotides are TGTGCCAGCAGCTTATGGTCAGGGTCCGGGGAGCAGTACTTC. Translating gives CASSLWSGSGEQYF.

This clone was seen just once. The genes are TRBV6-5 and TRBJ1-2, with TRBD1 as a possible D gene (6 bases). CDR3 length: 14 residues. Germline V lookup: CDR1 MNHEY, CDR2 SVGAGI. V dropped 4 bases and J dropped 4 bases, with 13 bases sitting between them. CDR3 in amino acids: CASSLEQGFYGYTF. The CDR3 DNA sequence: TGTGCCAGCAGTTTGGAACAGGGCTTCTATGGCTACACCTTC.

The chain recombines TRBV19 with TRBJ1-4; D remains unclear. Trimming took 5 bases from V and 8 from J, leaving 21 bases between them. CDR1 and CDR2 (germline): LNHDA, SQIVND (reference sequence). This CDR3 has 16 amino acids. CDR3 amino acids: CASSVTAAGETEKLFF. The CDR3 nucleotides read TGTGCCAGTAGTGTTACAGCCGCGGGAGAAACAGAAAAACTGTTTTTT. Filled out from reference TRBV19 and TRBJ1-4, the complete variable domain reads DGGITQSPKYLFRKEGQNVTLSCEQNLNHDAMYWYRQDPGQGLRLIYYSQIVNDFQKGDIAEGYSVSREKKESFPLTVTSAQKNPTAFYLCASSVTAAGETEKLFFGSGTQLSVL.

This clone was seen just once. The rearrangement uses TRBV6-1 and TRBJ2-5; possibly TRBD2 for D (6 bases). The V gene lost 1 base and the J gene lost 2 bases, with 26 bases spanning the gap. The CDR3 loop spans 20 amino acids. Germline loops: CDR1 MNHNS, CDR2 SASEGT. The CDR3 DNA reads TGTGCCAGCAGTGAAGTTGTCGGAGGTTTCGGGGGAGGAGGGCAAGAGACCCAGTACTTC. It specifies CASSEVVGGFGGGGQETQYF.

The rearrangement links TRBV18 to TRBJ1-2; tentatively, D is TRBD1 (5 bases). The germline V gene has CDR1 KGHSH and CDR2 LQKENI. V lost 3 bases and J lost 6, with 17 bases in between. This CDR3 region has 15 residues. DNA for the CDR3: TGTGCCAGCTCACCGAACCGGGACGGCGAAGATGGCTACACCTTC. Its translation is CASSPNRDGEDGYTF.

The V and J genes are TRBV5-1 and TRBJ1-1; D not certain. This CDR3 is 16 amino acids long. The germline V gene has CDR1 SGHRS and CDR2 YFSETQ. The V end lost 3 bases, the J end lost 1 base, and 16 bases lay between the germline ends. The CDR3 is CASSSGWGFGNTEAFF. CDR3 coding DNA: TGCGCCAGCAGCTCCGGCTGGGGATTCGGGAACACTGAAGCTTTCTTT.

The gene calls are TRBV7-2 and TRBJ2-3, with TRBD2 identical over 11 bases. V gave up 5 bases and J gave up 5 bases; unmatched junction bases: 9. Germline V gene lookup returns CDR1 SGHTA and CDR2 FQGNSA. The CDR3 loop spans 16 amino acids. The CDR3 here is CASSPRIAGGLDTQYF. CDR3 nucleotide sequence: TGTGCCAGCAGCCCCAGAATAGCGGGGGGGTTAGATACGCAGTATTTT.

The chain employs TRBV2 and TRBJ2-1, with 12 bases aligning to TRBD2. J was trimmed by 9 bases and V by 8 bases; bases with no gene match: 8. Looked up from germline, CDR1 is SNHLY and CDR2 is FYNNEI. The length of the CDR3 is 14 residues. DNA for the CDR3: TGTGCCAGCGCACCTAGCGGGGGGGGCCCTGAGCAGTTCTTC. It specifies CASAPSGGGPEQFF.